Detailed here is one T cell receptor beta chain. The data were produced by immunoSEQ multiplex PCR, yet TCRdb's version contains in-frame clones alone and is incomplete. The sample lists 110,000 or so clones, roughly 84% occurring once. These data come from a study of blood T cell repertoires in COVID-19. Study at large: The United States, Italy and Spain were the sources of the acute and convalescent COVID-19 samples.

The V gene's germline CDR1 is SGHRS and CDR2 YFSETQ. J lost 1 base, V lost 4 bases, and 7 bases had no gene match. The CDR3 totals 15 residues. This sequence was found in a man aged 60 to 69 with acute or convalescent COVID-19. The specimen was peripheral blood. The V call is TRBV5-1, the J call TRBJ1-1, with 7 bases identical to TRBD1. The CDR3 here is CASSTSGTANTEAFF. In DNA, the CDR3 is TGCGCCAGCAGCACGTCCGGGACAGCGAACACTGAAGCTTTCTTT.